This TCR beta chain is from a study of T-cell memory formation after mild COVID-19. Study-level findings and limits: The study found contracting CD4+ clones mainly in CM and EM and contracting CD8+ clones in EMRA. Among clones contracting day 15 to 85, CD4/CD8 was balanced, whereas later expanders leaned CD4+.

With 1 base removed from V and 4 bases from J, the gap between germline ends came to 9 bases. Germline V gene lookup returns CDR1 LNHNV and CDR2 YYDKDF (reference sequence). This CDR3 is built from 14 residues. cDNA libraries for TCR alpha and TCR beta, carrying sample barcodes and UMIs, came from 5'RACE with constant-segment primers. TCRdb passed the 5' RACE reads through MiXCR, listing each CDR3 protein once. The profile covers some 450,000 distinct CDR3 sequences, with about 20% appearing a single time and around 8% taken by the ten largest. Worth noting for this clonotype: Its antigen remains unidentified.

This TCR was recovered from an adult woman who had mild COVID-19 (a few samples of this study predate the infection). Cell type and time point are not known. The V and J genes are TRBV15 and TRBJ2-3, with D perhaps matching TRBD2 (6 bases). Sequences were obtained from PBMCs or a T cell subset sorted from them (not recorded which). The CDR3 sequence is CATSRVGGADTQYF. In DNA, the CDR3 is TGTGCCACCAGCAGAGTTGGAGGGGCAGATACGCAGTATTTT.